The present T cell receptor (beta chain) was sequenced within a study of Ad26.COV2.S vaccination and SARS-CoV-2 variants (dated by TCRdb to the early 2020s). Regarding the research as a whole: Vaccine-arm donors came from COV1001, a multicentre, randomized, double-blind, placebo-controlled phase I-IIa trial of Ad26.COV2.S in healthy adults. Dosing of Ad26.COV2.S was intramuscular, at either 5x10^10 or 1x10^11 viral particles, delivered as one shot or as two shots spaced 56 days apart. Sequencing of the TCRbeta repertoire served to evaluate the specificity and breadth of SARS-CoV-2-reactive T cell receptors following Ad26.COV2.S vaccination. A total of around 32 samples were included in the TCR-sequenced set, comprising around 19 Ad26.COV2.S vaccine recipients, 5 placebo recipients and 8 SARS-CoV-2 convalescent individuals. Participants in the trial were split at random into five groups of five each, receiving low-dose or high-dose Ad26.COV2.S once or twice, or else placebo on both occasions. Throughout the experiments and outcome assessment, investigators stayed blinded to trial group allocation.

Notes on this clone: There is no known antigen for this receptor. No much larger clone is present one base from it, and per-base qualities are unavailable.

Trimming removed 2 bases from V and 4 bases from J, leaving 8 bases between the germline ends. The CDR3 starts with the cysteine, ends with the phenylalanine, and has 13 residues. Only the CDR3 region is kept as DNA, spanning 39 bases read in frame from base 1. The CDR1 and CDR2 encoded by the germline V gene (reference sequence) are MNHEY and SMNVEV. The treatment or condition label, as the study defines it: 19 received Ad26.COV2.S at low or high dose, single or two shots; 5 received placebo; per-sample allocation not given. Repertoires of vaccine and placebo recipients were sequenced from samples taken on day 63 after the first injection. Between 29 July and 7 August 2020, Cohort 1b enrolled 20 to 30 adults aged 18-55 years at one site in Boston, USA. Ad26.COV2.S was a replication-incompetent adenovirus type 26 vector expressing a prefusion-stabilized SARS-CoV-2 spike protein from the original Wuhan strain.

On the study overall, not on this receptor specifically: The authors noted that total T cell responses may have been underestimated by the TCR breadth and depth analyses. After vaccination, substantial breadth of spike-specific CD8+ and CD4+ T cell responses was reported. Comparable non-spike TCR breadth was observed between vaccine and placebo recipients, consistent with only spike being contained in the vaccine. The study was not powered to compare responses between vaccine doses or regimens. Compared with placebo recipients, Ad26.COV2.S recipients showed higher spike-specific TCR breadth (P = 0.0014).

TCRbeta CDR3 regions were sequenced with the immunoSEQ Assay. After extraction, genomic DNA underwent amplification by bias-controlled multiplex PCR, followed by high-throughput sequencing. As for how the authors treated the data: To quantify the absolute abundance of every unique TCRbeta CDR3 region, sequences were collapsed and filtered. T cell fraction was estimated by normalizing TCRbeta template counts to usable DNA, which was measured by amplifying reference genes present in all nucleated cells. Repertoire TCRs were annotated as SARS-CoV-2-specific by exact matching of V gene, CDR3 amino acid sequence and J gene to a known reactive TCR set. The reference SARS-CoV-2 TCR set was obtained from MIRA and was filtered for enrichment in COVID-19-positive ImmuneCODE repertoires, whereby public or cross-reactive TCRs were removed. Using the MIRA antigens, annotated TCRs were further analysed by specific ORF or by position within an ORF. Breadth was defined as the number of annotated unique rearrangements divided by the total number of unique productive rearrangements, and depth was defined as the summed frequency of the annotated unique rearrangements. Two-sided Wilcoxon rank-sum tests were used to compare TCR breadth between groups. Entries here come from immuneACCESS through TCRdb and include only in-frame sequences with V and J called. Some clones fail to appear in such tables; in the studies checked, an unresolved V gene covers under half of the shortfall, and the cause of the remainder is unknown. The V and J calls and clone size come from that table; D and trimming were worked out from the DNA. This sample gives about 480,000 clones in total; around 85% of them show up just once. The ten top clones hold over 10% of the sample.

The starting material was peripheral blood, obtained in a trial of Ad26.COV2.S vaccine versus placebo. This clonotype was obtained from a person between 18 and 65 years old who received the Ad26.COV2.S COVID-19 vaccine or a placebo. Here the chain combines TRBV27 and TRBJ2-5; no confident D gene assignment can be made. The base sequence is TGTGCCAGCAGTTTAGTTATTCGAGAGACCCAGTACTTC. It translates to CASSLVIRETQYF.